This TCR beta chain was documented in a study of OX40 agonist ivuxolimab in advanced cancers. Comments on this clone: Its antigen is as yet unknown.

Profiling relied on immunoSEQ multiplex PCR, and the TCRdb table lists in-frame clones only, not all of them. The sample has about 76,000 clones, roughly 85% seen once. The study's findings and limits: At 0.1 to 3.0 mg/kg and by week 6, CD4+ and CD8+ T cells in the blood had expanded clonally.

This material consisted of CD4+ or CD8+ T cells sorted from blood, taken in a trial of the OX40 agonist ivuxolimab. This sequence was found in an adult with an advanced solid tumor such as melanoma, head and neck, liver or kidney cancer.

The CDR3 loop reads CASRDPYHEKLFF. The CDR3 coding sequence is TGTGCCAGCAGGGATCCTTACCATGAAAAACTGTTTTTT. The V gene is TRBV6-1, the J gene TRBJ1-4, with D hard to call. The germline V gene has CDR1 MNHNS and CDR2 SASEGT. The length of the CDR3 is 13 residues. Trimming stripped 6 bases from V and 6 bases from J, with 11 bases between.